A single sample gave rise to the 2 T cell receptor beta chains below, sequenced in a study of CD4 T cells in relation to SARS-CoV-2 and coronaviruses. The data were produced by immunoSEQ multiplex PCR, yet TCRdb's version contains in-frame clones alone and is incomplete. In the table there are tens of thousands of clones, around 86% of which are singletons. The unexposed donors gave CD4+ T cells in about 2011-2019, prior to COVID-19. Sequencing input: memory CD4+ T cells from PBMCs. These receptors were taken from a human donor in good health.

J is TRBJ2-3 and V is TRBV9; unclear D gene. CDR3 length: 17 residues. V was trimmed by 3 bases and J by 1 base, leaving 18 bases between them. Germline V gene sequence: CDR1 SGDLS, CDR2 YYNGEE. The CDR3 here is CASSAPLGHQGTDTQYF. CDR3 nucleotides: TGTGCCAGCAGCGCCCCCTTAGGGCACCAAGGCACAGATACGCAGTATTTT.

The rearrangement joins TRBV7-2 to TRBJ1-5; D might be TRBD1 (6 bases). This CDR3 is built from 18 residues. Trimming removed 2 bases at V and 1 base at J, with 18 bases between. Germline loops: CDR1 SGHTA, CDR2 FQGNSA. CDR3 region: CASSLRGQGRTSNQPQHF. The CDR3 DNA sequence: TGTGCCAGCAGCTTACGCGGGCAGGGGAGGACGAGCAATCAGCCCCAGCATTTT.